This T cell receptor beta chain is drawn from a study of cytomegalovirus exposure and HLA in healthy donors. Turning to the study itself: It was reported in a later analysis that the same platform had been used for the 110 or so validation repertoires as for the 550 to 750 first-cohort repertoires. Study-level findings and limits: Cytomegalovirus association was listed for 164 TCR beta chains.

The approximately 120-subject validation cohort, separate from the 666-subject first cohort, included the donors. Remarks on this clone: The antigen remains undetermined.

Sequencing was performed with immunoSEQ multiplex PCR; in TCRdb, only in-frame clones are kept and a portion is missing. Counted here are about 240,000 clones, approximately 86% occurring once; the ten biggest clones make up 1.2%. The sequence was obtained from a woman aged 30 to 39 in good health and CMV-seropositive. Sequenced material: PBMCs.

The CDR3 nucleotides are TGCGCCAGCAGCCGGAGCGCCCCAGAGGAGACCCAGTACTTC. Its protein product is CASSRSAPEETQYF. The chain uses TRBV4-1 and TRBJ2-5; D is uncertain. Germline lookup yields CDR1 MGHRA and CDR2 YSYEKL. The CDR3 has 14 residues. V gave up 4 bases and J gave up 5 bases, with 14 bases separating them.